This T cell receptor beta chain originates from a study of blood T cell repertoires in COVID-19 (dated by TCRdb to about 2020). Some background on the complete study: Samples from collaborators originated in the United States, Italy and Spain and spanned both the acute and convalescent phases of COVID-19. The prospective study material was composed of cDNA or gDNA derived from T cells, B-cell-depleted T cells, or PBMCs. Subjects who had been exposed to COVID-19, were actively infected with it, or had recovered from it provided the deeply sampled blood TCRbeta repertoires that made up the dataset. A freely available public database, intended as a resource for researchers studying the immune response to SARS-CoV-2, is where the repertoires were released. The samples were drawn from the first 160 participants of the ongoing ImmuneRACE study and from over a thousand subjects provided by 6 global collaborators. A de-identified subject ID, COVID-19 status, age in years and sex were almost always included in the sample metadata. Where available, HLA class I and class II types were taken from metadata supplied by the sample provider and were not determined by assay-based typing. General study outcomes and caveats: Clinical and demographic metadata were provided uncurated, with the amount varying by source and participant.

As to this clone: Its antigen specificity is not known. The input lacks base qualities; no much larger clone sits a single base away.

V is trimmed back by 7 bases and J by 5 bases, and the junction contains 12 bases that no gene match accounts for. The cysteine opens and the phenylalanine closes a CDR3 of 15 amino acids. The sequence is cut down to CDR3 DNA, 45 bases in frame from base 1. CDR1 LNHDA and CDR2 SQIVND were looked up in the germline V gene (reference sequence). The immunoSEQ Assay, a bias-controlled multiplex PCR, was used to amplify TCRbeta CDR3 regions from genomic DNA. Regarding the original processing steps: The number of nucleated cells in each sample was estimated from the amplification of reference gene primers within the assay. To quantify the absolute abundance of each unique TCRbeta CDR3 rearrangement, sequence reads were collapsed and filtered. For each sample, productive Simpson clonality was calculated by taking the square root of Simpson's diversity index across productive rearrangements. The table comes from immuneACCESS by way of TCRdb, which keeps in-frame sequences with V and J called. Part of the clones is missing from these tables; in studies checked, under half for an unresolved V gene and the rest for unknown reasons. Clone size and V and J calls were adopted from that table, with D and trimming inferred from the DNA. In this sample the table shows a few hundred thousand clones, about 90% of which occur a single time. Of the sample, roughly 6.3% is held by the ten largest clones.

At one collaborating source in Seattle, patients were enrolled during active infection and were followed longitudinally through the course of disease. Collaborating institutions collected whole blood in K2EDTA tubes following their own protocols. Collaborator samples were shipped for TCRbeta analysis as frozen whole blood, isolated PBMCs, or DNA extracted from either sample type. The TCR sequence derives from a woman in her forties or fifties with COVID-19, enrolled during active disease. The source material was peripheral blood. The rearrangement combines TRBV19 with TRBJ1-2, with TRBD1 matching 8 junction bases. CDR3 protein: CASNSPGQVNYGYTF. The DNA is as follows: TGTGCCAGTAACTCCCCGGGACAGGTTAATTATGGCTACACCTTC.